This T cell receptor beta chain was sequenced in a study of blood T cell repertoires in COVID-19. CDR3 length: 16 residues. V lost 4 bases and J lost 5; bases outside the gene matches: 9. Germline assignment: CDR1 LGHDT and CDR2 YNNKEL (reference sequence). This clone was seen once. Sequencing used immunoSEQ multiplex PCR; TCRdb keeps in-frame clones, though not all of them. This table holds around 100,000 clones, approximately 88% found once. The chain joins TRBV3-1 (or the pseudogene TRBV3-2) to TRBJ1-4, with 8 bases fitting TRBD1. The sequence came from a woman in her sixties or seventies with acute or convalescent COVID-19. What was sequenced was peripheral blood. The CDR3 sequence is CASSRLSGTGNEKLFF. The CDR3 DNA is TGTGCCAGCAGCCGCTTATCCGGGACAGGAAATGAAAAACTGTTTTTT.